This TCR beta chain was identified during a study of identical twins. Overall study findings and caveats: Some out-of-frame alpha sequences were shared by twins, and these showed excess low generation probability.

As concerns this clonotype: Its antigen is undetermined.

Template switching created a universal primer site, and the cDNA included unique molecular identifiers. TCRdb re-called the 5' RACE reads through MiXCR, storing one row per CDR3 protein. The data show 400,000 to 550,000 distinct CDR3 sequences, around 20% seen once. Germline loops: CDR1 MGHRA, CDR2 YSYEKL. The CDR3 extends over 21 amino acids. V was shortened by 2 bases and J by 0 bases, with 26 bases between the two germline ends. This same sample was also part of a study on T cells expressing NK-cell markers.

The sequencing input was CD4+ T cells sorted from blood. J is TRBJ2-4 and V is TRBV4-1, with D possibly matching TRBD1 (5 bases). The clonotype was recovered from a woman younger than 30 in good health. The CDR3 coding sequence is TGCGCCAGCAGCCAATATAGCCTTACAGGAAAGTCGACCCTAGCCAAAAACATTCAGTACTTC. It codes for CASSQYSLTGKSTLAKNIQYF.